This T cell receptor (beta chain) was profiled in a study of OX40 agonist ivuxolimab in advanced cancers. Some clones are missing from TCRdb's copy, which holds only in-frame ones; the method was immunoSEQ multiplex PCR. The table shows some 68,000 clones, with around nine tenths occurring only once. With 1 base clipped from V and 3 bases from J, the junction kept 6 bases outside the gene matches. Germline V gene lookup returns CDR1 GTSNPN and CDR2 SVGIG (reference sequence). This CDR3 is 16 amino acids long. This sample comprised CD4+ or CD8+ T cells sorted from blood, obtained in a trial of the OX40 agonist ivuxolimab. The chain carries TRBV30 and TRBJ2-3, with 11 positions matching TRBD1. This sequence originates from an adult with an advanced solid tumor such as melanoma, head and neck, liver or kidney cancer. The CDR3 nucleotides are TGTGCCTGGAGTGATATACGGGACAGGGGGACAGATACGCAGTATTTT. It encodes CAWSDIRDRGTDTQYF.